Below are 8 T cell receptor beta chains sequenced from a single sample in a study of blood T cell repertoires in COVID-19. Here immunoSEQ multiplex PCR was the method, and the copy in TCRdb shows in-frame clones only, minus some. The data show roughly 13,000 clones, roughly 80% seen once. Specimen: peripheral blood. All receptors derive from a man aged 40-50 years with active or convalescent COVID-19.

The genes are TRBV6-5 and TRBJ1-3; D possibly corresponds to TRBD1 (5 bases). Per the germline V gene, CDR1 is MNHEY and CDR2 is SVGAGI. With 2 bases removed from V and 4 bases from J, the gap between germline ends came to 12 bases. CDR3 length equals 15 residues. Here the CDR3 reads CASSYGASGGNTIYF. The CDR3 region has the DNA TGTGCCAGCAGTTACGGGGCGAGCGGGGGAAACACCATATATTTT.

This clone was detected only once. The rearrangement joins TRBV19 to TRBJ1-6, with 7 positions matching TRBD1. The CDR3 spans 16 residues. Trimming removed 7 bases from V and 7 bases from J; junction bases left unmatched: 13. Germline values: CDR1 LNHDA, CDR2 SQIVND (reference sequence). DNA for the CDR3: TGTGCCAGTACCGACCACGGGACAGTCCTAAATTCACCCCTCCACTTT. Its protein product is CASTDHGTVLNSPLHF.

The genes are TRBV20-1 and TRBJ2-1, with TRBD2 matching over 7 bases. The CDR3 loop spans 15 amino acids. Germline assignment: CDR1 DFQATT and CDR2 SNEGSKA (reference sequence). Trimming cost V 3 bases and J 1 base; bases outside gene matches: 6. The CDR3 DNA is TGCAGTGCTAGTACAGGACTAGAGTCCTACAATGAGCAGTTCTTC. Translated: CSASTGLESYNEQFF.

The V gene is TRBV2, the J gene TRBJ2-5, with 12 nucleotides matching TRBD2. The CDR3 contains 18 residues. V lost 2 bases and J lost 0; bases outside the gene matches: 7. Germline lookup yields CDR1 SNHLY and CDR2 FYNNEI. The chain's CDR3 is CASSELGLAGGNQETQYF. CDR3 nucleotides: TGTGCCAGCAGTGAACTAGGGCTAGCGGGGGGGAACCAAGAGACCCAGTACTTC.

This clone has only a few counts. The rearrangement links TRBV6-1 to TRBJ2-6, with a weak D call TRBD2 (5 bases). The CDR3 has 16 amino acids. Deletions cut 5 bases from V and 0 bases from J, with 11 bases between. Germline assignment: CDR1 MNHNS and CDR2 SASEGT. This chain's CDR3 is CASSKDGGSGANVLTF. The CDR3, as DNA: TGTGCCAGCAGTAAAGACGGAGGCTCTGGGGCCAACGTCCTGACTTTC.

This clone is medium-sized by share. This chain connects TRBV2 to TRBJ1-6; 10 positions match TRBD1. V lost 6 bases, J lost 7 bases, and 6 bases stayed unmatched. CDR1 and CDR2 (germline): SNHLY, FYNNEI. The CDR3 runs to 15 residues. The DNA for the CDR3 is TGTGCCAGCAGCGATACGGGACAGGGGAATTCACCCCTCCACTTT. Translating gives CASSDTGQGNSPLHF.

The rearrangement links TRBV4-2 to TRBJ2-3, with a tentative D call TRBD2 (5 bases). The CDR3 is 13 residues long. Trimming pared 5 bases from V and 1 base from J, leaving 7 bases between. The V gene's germline CDR1 is LGHNA and CDR2 YNFKEQ. The CDR3 spells CASSEAGTDTQYF. The CDR3 bases are TGTGCCAGCAGCGAAGCGGGCACAGATACGCAGTATTTT.

In its sample, this clone was seen once. This chain links TRBV18 with TRBJ2-2, with D maybe TRBD1 (5 bases). From germline, CDR1 is KGHSH and CDR2 LQKENI. The CDR3 totals 17 residues. V was trimmed by 1 base and J by 6 bases, leaving 18 bases between them. DNA of the CDR3: TGTGCCAGCTCACCACGACGAGACCCCCAGGGTCCCGGGGAGCTGTTTTTT. Its protein is CASSPRRDPQGPGELFF.